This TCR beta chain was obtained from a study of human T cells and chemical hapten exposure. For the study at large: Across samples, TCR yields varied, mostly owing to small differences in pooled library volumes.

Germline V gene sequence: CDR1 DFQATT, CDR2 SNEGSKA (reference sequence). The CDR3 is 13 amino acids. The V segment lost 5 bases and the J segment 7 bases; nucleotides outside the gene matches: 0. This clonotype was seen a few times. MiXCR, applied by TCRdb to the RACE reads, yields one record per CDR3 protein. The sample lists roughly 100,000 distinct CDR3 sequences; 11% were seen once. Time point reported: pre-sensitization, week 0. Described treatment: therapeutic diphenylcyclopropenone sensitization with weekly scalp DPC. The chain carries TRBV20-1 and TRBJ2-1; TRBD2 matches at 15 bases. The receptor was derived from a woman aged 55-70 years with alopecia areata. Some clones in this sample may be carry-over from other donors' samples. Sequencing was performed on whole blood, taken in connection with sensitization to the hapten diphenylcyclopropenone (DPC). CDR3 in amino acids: CSAGTSGGNEQFF. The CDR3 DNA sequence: TGCAGTGCTGGGACTAGCGGGGGGAATGAGCAGTTCTTC.